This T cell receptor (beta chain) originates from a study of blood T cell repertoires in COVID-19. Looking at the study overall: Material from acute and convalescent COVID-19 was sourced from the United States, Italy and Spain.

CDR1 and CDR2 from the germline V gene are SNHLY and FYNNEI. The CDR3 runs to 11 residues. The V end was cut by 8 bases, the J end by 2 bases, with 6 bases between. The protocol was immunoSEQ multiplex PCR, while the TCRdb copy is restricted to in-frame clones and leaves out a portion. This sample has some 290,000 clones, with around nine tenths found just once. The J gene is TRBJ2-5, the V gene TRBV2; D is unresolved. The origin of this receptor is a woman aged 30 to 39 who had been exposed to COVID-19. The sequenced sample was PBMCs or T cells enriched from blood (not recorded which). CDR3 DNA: TGTGCCAGCGCCTATCAAGAGACCCAGTACTTC. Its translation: CASAYQETQYF.